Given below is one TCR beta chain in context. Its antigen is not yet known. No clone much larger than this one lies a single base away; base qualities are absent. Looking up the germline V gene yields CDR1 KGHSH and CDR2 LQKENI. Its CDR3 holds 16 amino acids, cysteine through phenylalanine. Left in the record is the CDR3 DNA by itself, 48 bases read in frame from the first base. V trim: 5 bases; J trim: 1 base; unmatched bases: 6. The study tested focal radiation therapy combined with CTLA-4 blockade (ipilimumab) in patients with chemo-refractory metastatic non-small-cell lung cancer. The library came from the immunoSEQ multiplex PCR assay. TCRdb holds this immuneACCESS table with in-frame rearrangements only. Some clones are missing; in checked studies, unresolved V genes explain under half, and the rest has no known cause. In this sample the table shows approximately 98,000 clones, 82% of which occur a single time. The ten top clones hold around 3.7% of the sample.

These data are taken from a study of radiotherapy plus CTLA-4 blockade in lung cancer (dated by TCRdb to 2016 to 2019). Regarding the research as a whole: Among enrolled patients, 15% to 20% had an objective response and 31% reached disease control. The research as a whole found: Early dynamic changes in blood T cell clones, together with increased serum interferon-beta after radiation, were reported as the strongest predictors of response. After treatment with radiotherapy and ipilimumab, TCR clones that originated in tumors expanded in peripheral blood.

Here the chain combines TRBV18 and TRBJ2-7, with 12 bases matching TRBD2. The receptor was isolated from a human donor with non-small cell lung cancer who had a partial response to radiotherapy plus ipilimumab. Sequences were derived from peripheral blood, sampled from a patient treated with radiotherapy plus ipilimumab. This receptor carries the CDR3 CASSSSLAGGSYEQYF. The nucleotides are TGTGCCAGCTCATCATCTCTAGCGGGAGGGTCCTACGAGCAGTACTTC.